These 4 T cell receptor beta chains share one sample of origin, sequenced in a study of cytomegalovirus exposure and HLA in healthy donors. PCR used 60 Vbeta primers and 13 Jbeta primers. Sequencing used immunoSEQ multiplex PCR; TCRdb keeps in-frame clones, though not all of them. The table shows roughly 140,000 clones, with 60% to 80% occurring only once. The sequencing sample was made of PBMCs. These receptors originate from a woman between 35 and 50 years old in good health and CMV-seropositive.

This clone was seen a few times. V is TRBV27 and J is TRBJ2-7; D might be TRBD2 (5 bases). This CDR3 comprises 16 residues. The germline V gene has CDR1 MNHEY and CDR2 SMNVEV (reference sequence). Trimming cost V 3 bases and J 6 bases, with 21 bases left between them. The CDR3 nucleotides read TGTGCCAGCAGTTTTCCTATGAGGGCTAAGGAGCTCGAGCAGTACTTC. As protein: CASSFPMRAKELEQYF.

With respect to this clone: In the same sample, other DNA sequences code for this CDR3. V and J are TRBV6-1 and TRBJ2-3, with TRBD2 identical over 13 bases. Germline loops: CDR1 MNHNS, CDR2 SASEGT. J gave up 4 bases and V 4 bases, and 2 bases lay outside the gene matches. The CDR3 consists of 15 residues. CDR3 sequence (DNA): TGTGCCAGCAGTGGGACTAGCGGGGGTGCAGATACGCAGTATTTT. As protein: CASSGTSGGADTQYF.

The genes are TRBV19 and TRBJ1-4, with D tentatively TRBD1 (5 bases). Trimming took off 7 bases at V and 4 bases at J, with 22 bases between the two ends. The V gene's germline CDR1 is LNHDA and CDR2 SQIVND (reference sequence). The CDR3 loop spans 17 amino acids. The CDR3 sequence: CASTLAGTLGRNEKLFF. The CDR3 DNA reads as TGTGCCAGTACCCTGGCGGGGACCCTTGGGCGTAATGAAAAACTGTTTTTT. Together with reference TRBV19 and TRBJ1-4, the CDR3 gives the full variable domain: DGGITQSPKYLFRKEGQNVTLSCEQNLNHDAMYWYRQDPGQGLRLIYYSQIVNDFQKGDIAEGYSVSREKKESFPLTVTSAQKNPTAFYLCASTLAGTLGRNEKLFFGSGTQLSVL.

CDR3 sequence (DNA): TGTGCCAGTAGTATGGGGAGAAATAGCAATCAGCCCCAGCATTTT. Translating gives CASSMGRNSNQPQHF. The chain joins TRBV19 to TRBJ1-5; D gene unclear. This CDR3 comprises 15 residues. Germline V gene data show CDR1 as LNHDA and CDR2 as SQIVND (reference sequence). V shed 3 bases and J shed 0 bases, with 9 bases lying between them.